Listed below are T cell receptor beta chains from one sample, sequenced in a study of technical replicates of blood from a few donors. Using immunoSEQ multiplex PCR, the repertoire was profiled, and TCRdb retains in-frame clones only, with some absent. The data show tens of thousands of clones, about 97% seen once. The sample consisted of T cells isolated from PBMCs. These receptors all come from a human donor in good health. Both conserved end residues are part of each CDR3. D genes are given only for firm matches. A clone size is listed for some rows: how often the clone was seen (once, few, many), or a class if it is expanded.

V: TRBV6-5
size: -
J: TRBJ2-5
D: -
DNA: TGTGCCAGCAGTTACTCGTTCACTAGCTTGCAAGAGACCCAGTACTTC
CDR3: CASSYSFTSLQETQYF

V: TRBV9
size: -
J: TRBJ1-2
D: -
DNA: TGTGCCAGCAGCGGAAGTAGCTACTATGGCTACACCTTC
CDR3: CASSGSSYYGYTF

V: TRBV7-2
size: -
J: TRBJ1-1
D: TRBD1
DNA: TGTGCCAGCAGCTTGGGACAGACTTATAACACTGAAGCTTTCTTT
CDR3: CASSLGQTYNTEAFF

V: TRBV2
size: -
J: TRBJ2-5
D: TRBD2
DNA: TGTGCCAGCAGTGAAAGGCGGGTAGCGGGGGGGCAAGAGACCCAGTACTTC
CDR3: CASSERRVAGGQETQYF

V: TRBV4-1
size: once
J: TRBJ2-7
D: TRBD2
DNA: TGCGCCAGCAGCCAAGTGGGGAGTAATAGCGGGAGGGCCTACGAGCAGTACTTC
CDR3: CASSQVGSNSGRAYEQYF

V: TRBV28
size: -
J: TRBJ2-7
D: TRBD2
DNA: TGTGCCAGCACTCCGCTAGCGGGAGTTGGTGAGCAGTACTTC
CDR3: CASTPLAGVGEQYF

V: TRBV28
size: -
J: TRBJ2-1
D: -
DNA: TGTGCCAGCAGGTGGGGGGGCGGTAGGAAGGATGAGCAGTTCTTC
CDR3: CASRWGGGRKDEQFF

V: TRBV7-6
size: once
J: TRBJ2-1
D: -
DNA: TGTGCCAGCATAGGGGGATACAATGAGCAGTTCTTC
CDR3: CASIGGYNEQFF

V: TRBV18
size: -
J: TRBJ1-1
D: -
DNA: TGTGCCAGCTCACCAGCAGCAGGGAACACTGAAGCTTTCTTT
CDR3: CASSPAAGNTEAFF

V: TRBV10-1
size: -
J: TRBJ2-3
D: -
DNA: TGCGCCAGCAGCCCACATTTCACAGATACGCAGTATTTT
CDR3: CASSPHFTDTQYF

V: TRBV7-3
size: -
J: TRBJ2-5
D: TRBD2
DNA: TGTGCCAGCAGCCCCGGGGGGGCCGGGGAGACCCAGTACTTC
CDR3: CASSPGGAGETQYF

V: TRBV18
size: -
J: TRBJ2-7
D: -
DNA: TGTGCCAGCTCACTAGGGGCCCTCTACGAGCAGTACTTC
CDR3: CASSLGALYEQYF

V: TRBV5-1
size: -
J: TRBJ2-2
D: TRBD2
DNA: TGCGCCAGCAGCTCCAGGGCGAGCGGGGGGGCCACGGGGACCGGGGAGCTGTTTTTT
CDR3: CASSSRASGGATGTGELFF

V: TRBV27
size: -
J: TRBJ1-5
D: -
DNA: TGTGCCAGCAGTTCCCAGGATCAGCCCCAGCATTTT
CDR3: CASSSQDQPQHF

V: TRBV29-1
size: -
J: TRBJ2-3
D: TRBD2
DNA: TGCAGCGTCCATTTAGCGGGAGGAGCTGCAGATACGCAGTATTTT
CDR3: CSVHLAGGAADTQYF

V: TRBV10-3
size: -
J: TRBJ1-6
D: TRBD1
DNA: TGTGCCATCAGAGAAGGGACAGGCTTAGATTCACCCCTCCACTTT
CDR3: CAIREGTGLDSPLHF

V: TRBV7-6
size: -
J: TRBJ2-3
D: TRBD1
DNA: TGTGCCAGCAGCCCTAGTGGGACAGGGCTCAGAGATACGCAGTATTTT
CDR3: CASSPSGTGLRDTQYF

V: TRBV18
size: -
J: TRBJ1-1
D: -
DNA: TGTGCCAGCTCACCAATGGAAGGGGACACTGAAGCTTTCTTT
CDR3: CASSPMEGDTEAFF

V: TRBV28
size: few
J: TRBJ1-5
D: -
DNA: TGTGCCAGCAGTCATCTCCAGGGATTGGGTCAGCCCCAGCATTTT
CDR3: CASSHLQGLGQPQHF

V: TRBV9
size: -
J: TRBJ2-1
D: -
DNA: TGTGCCAGCAGCGTAAAGCAGGGTTTGCGCGGGGTTTACAATGAGCAGTTCTTC
CDR3: CASSVKQGLRGVYNEQFF

V: TRBV10-3
size: -
J: TRBJ2-5
D: TRBD2
DNA: TGTGCCATCAGAGGGGGGACTAGCGCTAAAGAGACCCAGTACTTC
CDR3: CAIRGGTSAKETQYF

V: TRBV27
size: -
J: TRBJ1-5
D: -
DNA: TGTGCCAGCAGTTTCGTCAGCTCCCGCGGAGGCAATCAGCCCCAGCATTTT
CDR3: CASSFVSSRGGNQPQHF

V: TRBV13
size: once
J: TRBJ1-1
D: -
DNA: TGTGCCAGCAGCCCTGGGGCGAACACTGAAGCTTTCTTT
CDR3: CASSPGANTEAFF

V: TRBV5-4
size: -
J: TRBJ2-7
D: TRBD2
DNA: TGTGCCAGCAGCCCCTGGGGGACTAGTTACGAGCAGTACTTC
CDR3: CASSPWGTSYEQYF

V: TRBV16
size: -
J: TRBJ1-5
D: TRBD1
DNA: TGTGCCAGCAGCAACCCAGGGGGCATGGGCAATCAGCCCCAGCATTTT
CDR3: CASSNPGGMGNQPQHF

V: TRBV28
size: -
J: TRBJ1-2
D: TRBD1
DNA: TGTGCCAGCAGGCCGGGACAGGGGGCGGAGGACTATGGCTACACCTTC
CDR3: CASRPGQGAEDYGYTF

V: TRBV6-5
size: -
J: TRBJ2-2
D: TRBD1
DNA: TGTGCCAGCAGCTGGGGACAGGGCACCGGGGAGCTGTTTTTT
CDR3: CASSWGQGTGELFF

V: TRBV6-6
size: -
J: TRBJ1-2
D: -
DNA: TGTGCCAGCAGTTATAACCGAGCCTACACCTTC
CDR3: CASSYNRAYTF

V: TRBV4-1
size: -
J: TRBJ2-3
D: -
DNA: TGCGCCAGCAGCCAATTCCGTGTAGGCACAGATACGCAGTATTTT
CDR3: CASSQFRVGTDTQYF

V: TRBV6-1
size: -
J: TRBJ1-3
D: -
DNA: TGTGCCAGCGCTGCACGACAGAGCTCTGGAAACACCATATATTTT
CDR3: CASAARQSSGNTIYF

V: TRBV11-1
size: once
J: TRBJ2-4
D: -
DNA: TGTGCCAGCAGACCGTTTAGGGGAAGATCACTAGCCAAAAACATTCAGTACTTC
CDR3: CASRPFRGRSLAKNIQYF

V: TRBV5-1
size: -
J: TRBJ1-5
D: TRBD1
DNA: TGCGCCAGCAGCACAACAGGGGATTTAGGCGATCAGCCCCAGCATTTT
CDR3: CASSTTGDLGDQPQHF

V: TRBV6-5
size: -
J: TRBJ2-7
D: TRBD2
DNA: TGTGCCAGCAGTGGGACTAGCGGGAGCTACGAGCAGTACTTC
CDR3: CASSGTSGSYEQYF

V: TRBV5-1
size: -
J: TRBJ1-4
D: -
DNA: TGCGCCAGCAGCCGGCGGCAGGGGTTAAATGAAAAACTGTTTTTT
CDR3: CASSRRQGLNEKLFF

V: TRBV11-2
size: -
J: TRBJ1-1
D: -
DNA: TGTGCCAGCAGCTTACGGGGGGACACTGAAGCTTTCTTT
CDR3: CASSLRGDTEAFF

V: TRBV28
size: -
J: TRBJ1-3
D: -
DNA: TGTGCCAGCAGTTTCCCCCCGGACATAAGGCTCTCTGGAAACACCATATATTTT
CDR3: CASSFPPDIRLSGNTIYF

V: TRBV18
size: -
J: TRBJ2-7
D: -
DNA: TGTGCCAGCTCACGACAGATGAATACCTACGAGCAGTACTTC
CDR3: CASSRQMNTYEQYF

V: TRBV11-2
size: -
J: TRBJ2-1
D: -
DNA: TGTGCCAGCATCCCCCTTGGGTGGAGCTCCTACAATGAGCAGTTCTTC
CDR3: CASIPLGWSSYNEQFF

V: TRBV6-1
size: once
J: TRBJ1-5
D: TRBD1
DNA: TGTGCTACCCGAGCACCGGGACAGGGGACATCAGCCCAGCATTTT
CDR3: CATRAPGQGTSAQHF

V: TRBV7-6
size: -
J: TRBJ2-5
D: -
DNA: TGTGCCAGCAGCCCCTCCGGGGGGCGAGAGACCCAGTACTTC
CDR3: CASSPSGGRETQYF

V: TRBV4-1
size: -
J: TRBJ2-7
D: TRBD1
DNA: TGCGCCAGCAGCCAAGATCCCGACAGGGTCTACGAGCAGTACTTC
CDR3: CASSQDPDRVYEQYF

V: TRBV7-2
size: -
J: TRBJ2-5
D: TRBD2
DNA: TGTGCCAGCAGCTCGCAGGGACTAGCGGCGGAGACCCAGTACTTC
CDR3: CASSSQGLAAETQYF

V: TRBV7-9
size: -
J: TRBJ1-2
D: -
DNA: TGTGCCAGCAGCTTAGAAGGGGAACCCTATGGCTACACCTTC
CDR3: CASSLEGEPYGYTF

V: TRBV5-1
size: -
J: TRBJ2-7
D: TRBD2
DNA: TGCGCCAGCTCCGAATCCGGGACTAGCGGCGACGAGCAGTACTTC
CDR3: CASSESGTSGDEQYF

V: TRBV20-1
size: -
J: TRBJ2-3
D: TRBD1
DNA: TGCAGTGGGACAGGAGAAGATACGCAGTATTTT
CDR3: CSGTGEDTQYF

V: TRBV5-1
size: once
J: TRBJ1-4
D: TRBD1
DNA: TGCGCCAGCAGTTTCACAGGGGGTCGGAGTGAAAAACTGTTTTTT
CDR3: CASSFTGGRSEKLFF

V: TRBV25-1
size: -
J: TRBJ1-2
D: -
DNA: TGTGCCAGCAGCGACCCGGGGAGCTATGGCTACACCTTC
CDR3: CASSDPGSYGYTF

V: TRBV7-6
size: -
J: TRBJ1-1
D: -
DNA: TGTGCCAGCAGCTTACGCACACAGGGCGGGAACACTGAAGCTTTCTTT
CDR3: CASSLRTQGGNTEAFF

V: TRBV19
size: -
J: TRBJ2-5
D: -
DNA: TGTGCCAGTAGACTCGGGACACAAGAGACCCAGTACTTC
CDR3: CASRLGTQETQYF

V: TRBV19
size: -
J: TRBJ2-3
D: TRBD1
DNA: TGTGCCAGTAGTAACTCCCTCGGACAGGGAGATACGCAGTATTTT
CDR3: CASSNSLGQGDTQYF

V: TRBV6-5
size: -
J: TRBJ1-6
D: -
DNA: TGTGCCAGCAGTTACTCGAGTGTACAGCTCTCACCCCTCCACTTT
CDR3: CASSYSSVQLSPLHF

V: TRBV7-3
size: -
J: TRBJ2-2
D: TRBD2
DNA: TGTGCCAGCAGCCCTATCGGGGGGGCCGCCGGGGAGCTGTTTTTT
CDR3: CASSPIGGAAGELFF

V: TRBV10-3
size: -
J: TRBJ1-1
D: TRBD1
DNA: TGTGCCATGAAGGGACAGGGGGATACTGAAGCTTTCTTT
CDR3: CAMKGQGDTEAFF

V: TRBV7-2
size: -
J: TRBJ2-5
D: -
DNA: TGTGCCAGCAATCAACCGGACAGAGAAGAGACCCAGTACTTC
CDR3: CASNQPDREETQYF